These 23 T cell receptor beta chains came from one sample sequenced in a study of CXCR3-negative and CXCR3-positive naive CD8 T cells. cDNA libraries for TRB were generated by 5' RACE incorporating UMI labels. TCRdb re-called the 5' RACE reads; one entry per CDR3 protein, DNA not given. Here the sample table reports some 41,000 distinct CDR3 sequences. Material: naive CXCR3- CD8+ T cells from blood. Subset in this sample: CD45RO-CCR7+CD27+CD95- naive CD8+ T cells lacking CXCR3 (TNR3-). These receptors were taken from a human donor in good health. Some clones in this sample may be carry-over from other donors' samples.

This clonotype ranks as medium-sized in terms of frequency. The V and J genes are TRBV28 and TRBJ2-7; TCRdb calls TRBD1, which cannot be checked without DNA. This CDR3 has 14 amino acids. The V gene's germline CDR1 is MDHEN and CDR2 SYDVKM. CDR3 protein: CASSLQRRVYEQYF. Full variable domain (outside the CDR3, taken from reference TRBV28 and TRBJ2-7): DVKVTQSSRYLVKRTGEKVFLECVQDMDHENMFWYRQDPGLGLRLIYFSYDVKMKEKGDIPEGYSVSREKKERFSLILESASTNQTSMYLCASSLQRRVYEQYFGPGTRLTVT.

The CDR3 sequence: CSAGIRDGRRDEQYF. The chain joins TRBV29-1 to TRBJ2-7; TCRdb selects TRBD1, and the lack of DNA leaves this call unchecked. The CDR3 sequence is 15 residues long. CDR1 and CDR2 (germline): SQVTM, ANQGSEA.

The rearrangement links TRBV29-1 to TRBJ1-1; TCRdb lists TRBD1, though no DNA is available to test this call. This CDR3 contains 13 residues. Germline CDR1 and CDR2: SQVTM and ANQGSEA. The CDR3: CSVPPAPNTEAFF. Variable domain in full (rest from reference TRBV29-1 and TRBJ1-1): SAVISQKPSRDICQRGTSLTIQCQVDSQVTMMFWYRQQPGQSLTLIATANQGSEATYESGFVIDKFPISRPNLTFSTLTVSNMSPEDSSIYLCSVPPAPNTEAFFGQGTRLTVV.

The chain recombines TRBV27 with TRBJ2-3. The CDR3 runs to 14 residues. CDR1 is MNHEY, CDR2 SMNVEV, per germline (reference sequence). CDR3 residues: CASSLNGLTDTQYF.

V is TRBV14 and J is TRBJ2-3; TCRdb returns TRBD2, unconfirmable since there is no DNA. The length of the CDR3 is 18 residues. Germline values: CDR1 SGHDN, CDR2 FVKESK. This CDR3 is CASSQRTSGASSTDTQYF.

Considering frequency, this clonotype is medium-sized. CDR3 region: CASSLGRLAVYNEQFF. J is TRBJ2-1 and V is TRBV7-9; as DNA is missing, the TRBD2 call by TCRdb cannot be tested. The germline V gene has CDR1 SEHNR and CDR2 FQNEAQ (reference sequence). The CDR3 spans 16 residues.

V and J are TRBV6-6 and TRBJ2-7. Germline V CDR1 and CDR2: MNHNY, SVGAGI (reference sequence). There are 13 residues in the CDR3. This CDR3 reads CASSYSELYEQYF.

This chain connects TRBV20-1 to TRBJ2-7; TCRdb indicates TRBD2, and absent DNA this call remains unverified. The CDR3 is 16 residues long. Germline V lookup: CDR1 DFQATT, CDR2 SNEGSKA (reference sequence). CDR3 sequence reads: CSATTSGAWGLREQYF.

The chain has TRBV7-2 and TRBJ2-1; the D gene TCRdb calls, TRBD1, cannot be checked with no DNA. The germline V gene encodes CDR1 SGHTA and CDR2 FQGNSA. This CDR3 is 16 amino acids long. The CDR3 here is CASSHSWGGGGNEQFF.

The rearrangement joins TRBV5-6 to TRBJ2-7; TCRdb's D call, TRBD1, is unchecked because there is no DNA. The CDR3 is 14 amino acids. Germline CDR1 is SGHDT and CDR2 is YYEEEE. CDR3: CASSFRGLFYEQYF. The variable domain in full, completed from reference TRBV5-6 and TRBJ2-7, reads DAGVTQSPTHLIKTRGQQVTLRCSPKSGHDTVSWYQQALGQGPQFIFQYYEEEERQRGNFPDRFSGHQFPNYSSELNVNALLLGDSALYLCASSFRGLFYEQYFGPGTRLTVT.

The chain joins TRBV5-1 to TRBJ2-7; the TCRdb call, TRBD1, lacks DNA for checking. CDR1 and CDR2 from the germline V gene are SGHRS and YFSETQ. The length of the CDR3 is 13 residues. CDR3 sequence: CASSLEGGAAQYF.

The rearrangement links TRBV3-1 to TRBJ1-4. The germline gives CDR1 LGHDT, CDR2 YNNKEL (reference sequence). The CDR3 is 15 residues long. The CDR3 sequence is CASSITGTEFEKLFF.

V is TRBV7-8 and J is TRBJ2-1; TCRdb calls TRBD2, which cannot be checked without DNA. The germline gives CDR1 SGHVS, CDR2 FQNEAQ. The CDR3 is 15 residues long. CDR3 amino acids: CASSHRGGRYNEQFF. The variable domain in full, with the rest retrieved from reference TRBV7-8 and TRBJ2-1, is GAGVSQSPRYKVAKRGQDVALRCDPISGHVSLFWYQQALGQGPEFLTYFQNEAQLDKSGLPSDRFFAERPEGSVSTLKIQRTQQEDSAVYLCASSHRGGRYNEQFFGPGTRLTVL.

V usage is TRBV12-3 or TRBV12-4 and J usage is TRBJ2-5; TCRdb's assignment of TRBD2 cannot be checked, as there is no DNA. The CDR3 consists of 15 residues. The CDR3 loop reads CASRRTGPLFETQYF.

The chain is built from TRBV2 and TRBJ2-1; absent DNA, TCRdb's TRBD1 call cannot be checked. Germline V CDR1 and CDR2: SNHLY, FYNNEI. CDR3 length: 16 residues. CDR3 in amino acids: CASRPYDRGPRNEQFF.

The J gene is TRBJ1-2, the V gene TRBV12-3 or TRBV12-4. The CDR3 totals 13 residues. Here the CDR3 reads CASSLNMNYGYTF.

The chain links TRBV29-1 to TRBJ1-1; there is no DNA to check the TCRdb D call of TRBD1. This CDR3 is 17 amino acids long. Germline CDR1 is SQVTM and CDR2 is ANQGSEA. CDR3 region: CSVEDGQNFGTNTEAFF.

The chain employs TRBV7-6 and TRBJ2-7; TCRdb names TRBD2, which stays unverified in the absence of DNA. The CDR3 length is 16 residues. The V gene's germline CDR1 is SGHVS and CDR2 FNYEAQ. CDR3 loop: CASSLVVGGGASEQYF.

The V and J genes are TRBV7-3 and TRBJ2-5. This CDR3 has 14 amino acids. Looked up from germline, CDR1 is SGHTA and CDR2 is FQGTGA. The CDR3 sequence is CASSLGVDQETQYF.

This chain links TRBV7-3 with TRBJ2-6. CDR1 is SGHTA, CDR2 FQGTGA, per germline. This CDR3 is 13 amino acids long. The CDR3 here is CASSWGGANVLTF.

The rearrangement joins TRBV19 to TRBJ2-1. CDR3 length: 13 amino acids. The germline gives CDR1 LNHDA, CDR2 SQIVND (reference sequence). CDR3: CATTGSSYNEQFF.

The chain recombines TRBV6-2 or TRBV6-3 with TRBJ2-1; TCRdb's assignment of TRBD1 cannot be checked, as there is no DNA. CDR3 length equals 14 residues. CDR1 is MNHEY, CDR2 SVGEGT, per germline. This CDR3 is CASSYSPGGYEQFF.

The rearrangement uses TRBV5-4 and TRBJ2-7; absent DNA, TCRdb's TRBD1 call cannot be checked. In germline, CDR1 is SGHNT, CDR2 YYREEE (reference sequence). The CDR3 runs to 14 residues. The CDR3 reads CASSPTPPPYEQYF.